Described below is a single T cell receptor beta chain sequence and its context. Its cognate antigen has yet to be identified. No much larger clone is present one base from it, and per-base qualities are unavailable. The CDR3 sequence holds 11 residues, the cysteine and phenylalanine included. Only the CDR3 region is kept as DNA, spanning 33 bases read in frame from base 1. CDR1 and CDR2 (DFQATT, SNEGSKA) derive from the germline V gene (reference sequence). The junction shows trimming of 4 bases on V and 7 bases on J, plus 9 bases between the germline ends. This sample was included in a study of T cell responses to AZD1222 COVID-19 vaccine (dated by TCRdb to the early 2020s). For the study in its entirety: TCR sequencing was performed for more than 230 trial participants, of whom roughly 200 were given two doses of AZD1222 and 26 were given two doses of MenACWY control vaccine. Trial participants were enrolled by age into subgroups of 18-55, 56-69 and 70-plus years, and roughly 150, 30 and 60 TCR-sequenced participants, respectively, were included in these subgroups.

The CDR3 regions of human TCRbeta chains were subjected to immunosequencing. On the authors' methods: Repertoire TCRs were matched against a reference library of SARS-CoV-2-specific TCRs generated with the MIRA antigen-specificity platform. Breadth was defined as the fraction of unique TCRs that were SARS-CoV-2-associated. Depth was defined as the fraction of total T cells that were SARS-CoV-2-associated. Using the MIRA data, every spike-specific TCR was mapped to the spike region that the TCR reacted to and assigned to either a CD4 or a CD8 class. Log10-transformed breadth and depth values were compared by one-way ANOVA with Sidak's multiple comparisons tests. In TCRdb, the immuneACCESS table is reduced to in-frame sequences with V and J assigned. These tables do not hold every clone; where another copy was compared, an unresolved V gene accounts for under half, and the others remain unexplained. V and J calls and clone size are copied from that table; D and trimming were computed from the DNA. Present in this sample are around 58,000 clones, around 90% of which were seen just once. Of the sample, about 15% falls within the top ten clones.

Here is what the overall study found, with its caveats: Conclusions about previously exposed vaccinees were limited because only 5 or 6 AZD1222 recipients were SARS-CoV-2 seropositive at baseline. A significant rise in spike-specific TCR breadth and depth was observed after two AZD1222 doses relative to day 0 and relative to MenACWY recipients. Most participants were white British and females outnumbered males, and the authors suggested that clonal diversity may have been underestimated. In the small 56-69-year group, the increase in depth fell short of significance, most likely because of low power. Vaccine-associated CD4 TCRs spanned the whole spike protein, with dominant responses in regions 160-218 and 743-854. Because no day 14 peak-response samples were available, the repertoires could be characterized only after the peak T cell response. Epitopes outside the regions mutated in the B.1.351 and B.1.1.7 variants were reportedly recognized by nearly half of the unique spike-specific TCRs.

The time point label on this specimen signifies: about 28 days (+/-7) after the second vaccine dose. Because spike-specific TCR depth and breadth did not differ between the two schedules, AZD1222 recipients who got a second dose at roughly 4 weeks were pooled with those who got a second dose at roughly 12 weeks. Vaccinee samples came from UK trials COV001 and COV002, including a single-blind randomized controlled phase 2/3 trial of AZD1222 (ChAdOx1 nCoV-19) in healthy adults. Trial participant PBMC samples were collected at day 0 and day 28 after the second dose for TCRbeta chain sequencing. This clonotype was sampled from an adult who received the AZD1222 COVID-19 vaccine. The sample here was peripheral blood, taken 28 days after the second AZD1222 dose. The sequence joins TRBV20-1 to TRBJ2-3, with a tentative D gene TRBD1 over 5 matching bases. DNA sequence: TGCAGTGCTACCCGACAGAATACGCAGTATTTT. Its protein product is CSATRQNTQYF.